A single sample is the source of the 4 T cell receptor beta chains below, sequenced in a study of T cell responses to AZD1222 COVID-19 vaccine (dated by TCRdb to the early 2020s). Preparation of the library involved the immunoSEQ multiplex PCR assay. TCRdb's version of the immuneACCESS table is confined to in-frame rearrangements and falls short of the full clone set. An unresolved V gene accounts for under half of the shortfall where checked; the remainder is of unknown origin. For this sample there are around 150,000 clones; 80% to 95% appear just once. The ten largest clonotypes hold around 3.5% of the sample. The time point label, as the study defines it: about 28 days (+/-7) after the second vaccine dose. Sequencing used peripheral blood, obtained 28 days after the second AZD1222 dose. Receptor source: an adult who received the AZD1222 COVID-19 vaccine.

This clone has only one observation. The chain links TRBV3-1 (or the pseudogene TRBV3-2) to TRBJ1-1; D is ambiguous. V lost 1 base, J lost 5 bases, and 11 bases lay in between. The CDR3 totals 14 residues. Germline V lookup: CDR1 LGHDT, CDR2 YNNKEL (reference sequence). CDR3: CASSQGSTWTEAFF. The CDR3 nucleotides are TGTGCCAGCAGCCAAGGATCGACGTGGACTGAAGCTTTCTTT.

The rearrangement joins TRBV19 to TRBJ2-7; possibly TRBD2 for D (6 bases). Germline CDR1 LNHDA, CDR2 SQIVND (reference sequence). The CDR3 is 15 residues long. Trimming removed 3 bases from V and 3 bases from J, with 15 bases in between. This CDR3 reads CASSIPGASHYEQYF. In DNA form, the CDR3 reads TGTGCCAGTAGTATCCCGGGAGCGTCCCACTACGAGCAGTACTTC. Complete variable domain (other parts from reference TRBV19 and TRBJ2-7): DGGITQSPKYLFRKEGQNVTLSCEQNLNHDAMYWYRQDPGQGLRLIYYSQIVNDFQKGDIAEGYSVSREKKESFPLTVTSAQKNPTAFYLCASSIPGASHYEQYFGPGTRLTVT.

This clone was picked up a small number of times. This CDR3 is CASSLGSGPQHF. In DNA form, the CDR3 reads TGTGCCAGCAGCTTGGGTTCGGGGCCCCAGCATTTT. The chain links TRBV7-9 to TRBJ1-5; D not certain. Trimming shortened V by 3 bases and J by 9 bases, and 9 bases separated the two germline ends. The CDR3 runs to 12 residues. Germline CDR1 reads SEHNR; CDR2 reads FQNEAQ (reference sequence).

The chain uses TRBV19 and TRBJ2-3, with 11 bases identical to TRBD2. The CDR3 runs to 17 residues. J gave up 0 bases and V 5 bases, and 7 bases lay outside the gene matches. CDR1 and CDR2 from the germline V gene are LNHDA and SQIVND (reference sequence). The CDR3 reads CASSRGVAGGSTDTQYF. The CDR3 region has the DNA TGTGCCAGTAGTCGGGGGGTAGCGGGAGGGAGCACAGATACGCAGTATTTT.